This TCR beta chain was documented in a study of T cell repertoires in cytomegalovirus infection. Looking at the study overall: Peptides in the study included HLA-C-restricted and HLA-B-restricted CMV epitopes. It can be stated that public TCR beta signatures indicated CMV infection as well as a matching HLA type. General study results and limits: The study identified carriers of CMV plus the relevant HLA from cumulative public TCR beta family frequency. Ex vivo, HLA-C-restricted CMV-specific TCR beta clonotypes prevailed over the rest of the response.

The CDR3 extends over 18 amino acids. CDR1 is DFQATT, CDR2 SNEGSKA, per germline (reference sequence). V was cut by 6 bases and J by 4 bases, with 28 bases left in between. TCRdb re-called the reads through MiXCR, storing one row per CDR3 protein. The repertoire includes over 250,000 distinct CDR3 sequences, around 20% of them detected once, and about 21% sits in the top ten. On this clonotype: Its antigen is as yet unknown.

Source: cultured PBMCs, taken from culture after CMV antigen stimulation. This clonotype was obtained from a human donor in good health (CMV status not recorded). Some clones in this sample may be carry-over from other donors' samples. The V gene is TRBV20-1, the J gene TRBJ1-5, with a weak D call TRBD1 (6 bases). CDR3 sequence (DNA): TGCAGTGCCATAATACTTACAGGGATCGGAGTTGGGAATCAGCCCCAGCATTTT. Its protein product is CSAIILTGIGVGNQPQHF.